The 11 T cell receptor beta chains in this list originate from one sample, sequenced in a study of T-cell memory formation after mild COVID-19. Via MiXCR, TCRdb re-called the 5' RACE reads, giving one row per CDR3 protein. The table includes about 180,000 distinct CDR3 sequences, roughly 16% detected once. Source material: PBMCs or a T cell subset sorted from them (not recorded which). These receptors were collected from an adult woman who had mild COVID-19 (a few samples of this study predate the infection). Cell type and time point are not known.

This clonotype has just a few counts. V and J are TRBV5-1 and TRBJ2-2, with 7 positions matching TRBD2. Trimming removed 3 bases from V and 0 bases from J; junction bases left unmatched: 8. Germline CDR1 and CDR2: SGHRS and YFSETQ. This CDR3 has 17 amino acids. CDR3 in amino acids: CASSSSAAGPNTGELFF. The CDR3, as DNA: TGCGCCAGCAGCTCCTCGGCAGCGGGACCGAACACCGGGGAGCTGTTTTTT.

The J gene is TRBJ2-3, the V gene TRBV4-1; D gene unclear. This CDR3 contains 17 residues. Germline CDR1 is MGHRA and CDR2 is YSYEKL. The V end was cut by 1 base, the J end by 0 bases, with 14 bases between. The DNA of the CDR3 is TGCGCCAGCAGCCAAGTCGGGTCCGCGACTAGCACAGATACGCAGTATTTT. It specifies CASSQVGSATSTDTQYF.

The rearrangement joins TRBV29-1 to TRBJ1-1, with 7 bases aligning to TRBD1. Germline CDR1 and CDR2: SQVTM and ANQGSEA. This CDR3 spans 12 amino acids. CDR3 nucleotide sequence: TGCAGTAGTAGGGGGCCGAACACTGAAGCTTTCTTT. It encodes CSSRGPNTEAFF.

This clonotype rates as medium-sized. The chain has TRBV20-1 and TRBJ2-7; D gene unclear. Per the germline V gene, CDR1 is DFQATT and CDR2 is SNEGSKA (reference sequence). CDR3 size: 11 residues. Trimming removed 5 bases at V and 3 bases at J, with 8 bases between. This CDR3 is CSAANLYEQYF. The CDR3 DNA follows: TGCAGTGCTGCGAATCTCTACGAGCAGTACTTC.

This chain connects TRBV12-3 or TRBV12-4 to TRBJ1-5, with unresolved D. The CDR3 length is 13 residues. V lost 3 bases and J lost 11, with 14 bases in between. In nucleotides, the CDR3 is TGTGCCAGCAGTTTTATCAAGGGTACAACCCAGCATTTT. This codes for CASSFIKGTTQHF.

This chain joins TRBV7-2 and TRBJ2-1; TRBD2 aligns across 8 bases. V shed 1 base and J 6 bases; nucleotides not matched to a gene: 8. Germline lookup yields CDR1 SGHTA and CDR2 FQGNSA. The CDR3 extends over 16 amino acids. CDR3: CASSLEPGGGSNEQFF. The DNA of the CDR3 is TGTGCCAGCAGCTTAGAGCCGGGAGGGGGGTCCAATGAGCAGTTCTTC.

The rearrangement links TRBV7-2 to TRBJ2-1; 9 bases align to TRBD2. This CDR3 comprises 15 residues. V lost 5 bases to trimming and J lost 0 bases; unmatched junction nucleotides: 2. CDR1 is SGHTA, CDR2 FQGNSA, per germline. DNA of the CDR3: TGTGCCAGCAGCGTTAGCGGGAGCTCCTACAATGAGCAGTTCTTC. Its protein product is CASSVSGSSYNEQFF.

The rearrangement uses TRBV29-1 and TRBJ2-5; D call uncertain. The CDR3 runs to 12 residues. V lost 4 bases, J lost 0 bases, and 6 bases lay in between. From germline, CDR1 is SQVTM and CDR2 ANQGSEA. The CDR3, as DNA: TGCAGCGTTGGGCGTAACCAAGAGACCCAGTACTTC. Protein product: CSVGRNQETQYF.

This clonotype was seen more than once but under ten times. The chain recombines TRBV10-3 with TRBJ2-1, with D possibly being TRBD2 (5 bases). The CDR3 loop spans 14 amino acids. CDR1 and CDR2 (germline): ENHRY, SYGVKD. V lost 2 bases, J lost 5 bases, and 10 bases lay in between. DNA of the CDR3: TGTGCCATCAGTGAGAGGCAGGAGGACAATGAGCAGTTCTTC. Translation: CAISERQEDNEQFF.

V is TRBV30 and J is TRBJ2-3; no reliable D call. The CDR3 spans 14 residues. V was shortened by 1 base and J by 2 bases, with 10 bases between the two germline ends. Germline CDR1 GTSNPN, CDR2 SVGIG (reference sequence). The CDR3 region is CAWSGGRATDTQYF. CDR3 sequence (DNA): TGTGCCTGGAGTGGGGGTCGGGCCACAGATACGCAGTATTTT.

This clonotype was found many times. The chain links TRBV5-1 to TRBJ2-3; 8 nucleotides align to TRBD2. The CDR3 is 15 residues long. With 3 bases clipped from V and 2 bases from J, the junction kept 5 bases outside the gene matches. The germline V gene encodes CDR1 SGHRS and CDR2 YFSETQ. CDR3 amino acids: CASSSGLADTDTQYF. CDR3 DNA: TGCGCCAGCAGCTCTGGACTAGCCGACACAGATACGCAGTATTTT.